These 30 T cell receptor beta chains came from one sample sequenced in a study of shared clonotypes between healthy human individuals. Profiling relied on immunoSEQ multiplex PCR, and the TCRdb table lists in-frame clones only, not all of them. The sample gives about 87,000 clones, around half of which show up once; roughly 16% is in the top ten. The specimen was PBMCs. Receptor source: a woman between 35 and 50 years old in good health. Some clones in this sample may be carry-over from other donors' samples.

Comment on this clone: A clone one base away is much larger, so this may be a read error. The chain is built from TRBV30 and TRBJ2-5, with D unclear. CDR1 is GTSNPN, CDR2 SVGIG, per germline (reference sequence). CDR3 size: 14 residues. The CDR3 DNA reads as TGTGCCTGGAGGACGGACCATATAACGGAGACCCGGTACTTC. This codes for CAWRTDHITETRYF.

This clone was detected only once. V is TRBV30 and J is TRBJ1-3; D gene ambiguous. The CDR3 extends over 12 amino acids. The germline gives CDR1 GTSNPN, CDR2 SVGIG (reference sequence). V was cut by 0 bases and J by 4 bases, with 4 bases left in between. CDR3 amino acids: CAWSVEGNTIYF. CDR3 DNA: TGTGCCTGGAGTGTAGAAGGAAACACCATATATTTT.

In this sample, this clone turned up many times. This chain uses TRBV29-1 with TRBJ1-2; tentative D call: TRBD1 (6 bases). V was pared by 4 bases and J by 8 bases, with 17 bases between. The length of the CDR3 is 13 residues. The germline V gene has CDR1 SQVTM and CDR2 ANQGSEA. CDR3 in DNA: TGCAGCGTTGGTTCAGGGGCGTCGCAAGGCTACACCTTC. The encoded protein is CSVGSGASQGYTF.

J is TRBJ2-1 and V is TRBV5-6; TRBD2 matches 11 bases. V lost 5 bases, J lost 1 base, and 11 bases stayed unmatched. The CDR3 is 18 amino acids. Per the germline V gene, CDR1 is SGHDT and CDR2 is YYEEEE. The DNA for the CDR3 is TGTGCCAGCAGACGTAGCGGGAGGGATTACTATTCCTACAATGAGCAGTTCTTC. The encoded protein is CASRRSGRDYYSYNEQFF.

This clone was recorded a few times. The chain's CDR3 is CASSITGVDEKLFF. CDR3 in DNA: TGTGCCAGTAGTATCACAGGGGTAGACGAAAAACTGTTTTTT. The gene calls are TRBV19 and TRBJ1-4; 7 bases line up with TRBD1. The CDR3 consists of 14 residues. The ends lost 3 bases at V and 8 bases at J; junction bases unmatched: 6. Germline V gene sequence: CDR1 LNHDA, CDR2 SQIVND (reference sequence).

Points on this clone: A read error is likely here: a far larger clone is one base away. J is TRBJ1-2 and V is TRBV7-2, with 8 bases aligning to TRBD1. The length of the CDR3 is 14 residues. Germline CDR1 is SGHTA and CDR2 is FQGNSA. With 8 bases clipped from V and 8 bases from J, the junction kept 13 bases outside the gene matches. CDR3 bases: TGTGCCAGCGGTCCTTCCCAGGGGGCGCGGGGCTACACCTTC. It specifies CASGPSQGARGYTF.

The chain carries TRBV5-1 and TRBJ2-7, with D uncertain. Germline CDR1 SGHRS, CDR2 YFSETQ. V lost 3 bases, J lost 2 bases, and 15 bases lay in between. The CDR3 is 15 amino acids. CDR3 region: CASSSGLTNPYEQYF. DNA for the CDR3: TGCGCCAGCAGCTCTGGTCTGACAAACCCCTACGAGCAGTACTTC.

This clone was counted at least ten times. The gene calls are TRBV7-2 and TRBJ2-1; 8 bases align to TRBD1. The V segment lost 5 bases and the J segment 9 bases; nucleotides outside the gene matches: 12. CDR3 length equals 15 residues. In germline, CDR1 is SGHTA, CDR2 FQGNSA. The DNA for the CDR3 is TGTGCCAGCAGCACCCAGGGGGCCATAATGCGTGAGCAGTTCTTC. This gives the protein CASSTQGAIMREQFF.

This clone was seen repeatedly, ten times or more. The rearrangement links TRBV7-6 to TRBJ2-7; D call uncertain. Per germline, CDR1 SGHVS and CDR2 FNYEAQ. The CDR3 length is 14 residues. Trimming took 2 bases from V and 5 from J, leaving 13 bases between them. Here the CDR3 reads CASSLSRWAHEQYF. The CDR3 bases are TGTGCCAGCAGCTTAAGCCGGTGGGCCCACGAGCAGTACTTC.

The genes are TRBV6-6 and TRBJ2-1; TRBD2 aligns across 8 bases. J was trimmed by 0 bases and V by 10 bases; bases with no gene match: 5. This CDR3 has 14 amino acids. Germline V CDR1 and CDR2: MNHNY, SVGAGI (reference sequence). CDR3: CAIGGASSYNEQFF. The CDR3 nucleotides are TGTGCCATCGGGGGGGCTAGCTCCTACAATGAGCAGTTCTTC.

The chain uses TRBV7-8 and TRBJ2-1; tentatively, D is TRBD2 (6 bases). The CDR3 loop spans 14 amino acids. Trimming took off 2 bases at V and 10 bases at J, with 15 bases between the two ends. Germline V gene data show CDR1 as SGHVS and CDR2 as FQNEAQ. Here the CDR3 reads CASSLPRLVAEQFF. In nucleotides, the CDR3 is TGTGCCAGCAGCTTACCCCGACTAGTTGCCGAGCAGTTCTTC.

For the CDR3, the DNA is TGTGCCAGCAGCAAATGTCCCGGACAGGGAATAGGTAACATTCAGTACTTC. Residues: CASSKCPGQGIGNIQYF. The chain employs TRBV21-1 and TRBJ2-4; TRBD1, as called in the table, went unchecked against the DNA. TRBV21-1 is a pseudogene segment. This CDR3 comprises 17 residues.

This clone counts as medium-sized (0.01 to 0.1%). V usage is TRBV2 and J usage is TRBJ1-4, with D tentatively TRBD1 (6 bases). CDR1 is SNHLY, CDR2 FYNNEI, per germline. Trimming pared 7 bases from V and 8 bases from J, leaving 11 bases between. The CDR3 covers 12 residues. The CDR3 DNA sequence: TGTGCCAGCATCTCAACAGGGGAAAAACTGTTTTTT. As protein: CASISTGEKLFF.

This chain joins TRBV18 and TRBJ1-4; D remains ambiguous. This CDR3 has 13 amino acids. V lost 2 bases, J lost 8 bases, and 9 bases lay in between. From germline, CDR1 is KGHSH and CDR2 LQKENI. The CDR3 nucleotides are TGTGCCAGCTCACCAAACCGGGAAGAAAAACTGTTTTTT. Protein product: CASSPNREEKLFF. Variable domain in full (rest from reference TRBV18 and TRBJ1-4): NAGVMQNPRHLVRRRGQEARLRCSPMKGHSHVYWYRQLPEEGLKFMVYLQKENIIDESGMPKERFSAEFPKEGPSILRIQQVVRGDSAAYFCASSPNREEKLFFGSGTQLSVL.

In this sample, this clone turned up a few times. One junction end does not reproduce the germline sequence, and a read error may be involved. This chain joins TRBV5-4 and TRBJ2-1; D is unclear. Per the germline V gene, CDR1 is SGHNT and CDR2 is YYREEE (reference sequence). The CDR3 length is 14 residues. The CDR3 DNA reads TGTGTCAGCAGCTTGGCCTCACACCTCAATGAGCAGTTCTTC. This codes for CVSSLASHLNEQFF. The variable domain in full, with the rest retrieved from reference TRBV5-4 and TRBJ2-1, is ETGVTQSPTHLIKTRGQQVTLRCSSQSGHNTVSWYQQALGQGPQFIFQYYREEENGRGNFPPRFSGLQFPNYSSELNVNALELDDSALYLCVSSLASHLNEQFFGPGTRLTVL.

The CDR3 bases are TGTGCCAGCAGTTTCAGGGGTTCCTACAATGAGCAGTTCTTC. It is translated as CASSFRGSYNEQFF. The chain combines TRBV27 with TRBJ2-1, with D perhaps matching TRBD1 (6 bases). With 3 bases removed from V and 1 base from J, the gap between germline ends came to 7 bases. Looked up from germline, CDR1 is MNHEY and CDR2 is SMNVEV (reference sequence). This CDR3 comprises 14 residues.

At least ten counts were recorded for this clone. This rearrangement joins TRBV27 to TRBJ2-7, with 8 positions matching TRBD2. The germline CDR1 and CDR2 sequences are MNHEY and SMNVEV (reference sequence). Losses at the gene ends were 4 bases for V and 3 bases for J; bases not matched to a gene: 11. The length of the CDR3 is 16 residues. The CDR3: CASSSPGGGRRYEQYF. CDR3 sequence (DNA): TGTGCCAGCAGTTCCCCTGGGGGCGGGAGGCGCTACGAGCAGTACTTC.

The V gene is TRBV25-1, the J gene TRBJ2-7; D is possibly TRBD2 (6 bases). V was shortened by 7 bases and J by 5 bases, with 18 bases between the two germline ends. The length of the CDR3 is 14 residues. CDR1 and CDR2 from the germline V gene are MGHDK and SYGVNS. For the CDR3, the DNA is TGTGCCAGCAACGGGCCGCCCAGGAGGGACGAGCAGTACTTC. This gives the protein CASNGPPRRDEQYF.

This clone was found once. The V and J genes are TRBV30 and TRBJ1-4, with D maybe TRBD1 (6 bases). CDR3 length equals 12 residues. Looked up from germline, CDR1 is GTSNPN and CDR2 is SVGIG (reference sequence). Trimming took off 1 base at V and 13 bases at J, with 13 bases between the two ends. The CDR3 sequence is CAWSDNREGLFF. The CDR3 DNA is TGTGCCTGGAGTGACAACAGGGAAGGACTGTTTTTT. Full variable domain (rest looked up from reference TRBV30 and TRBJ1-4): SQTIHQWPATLVQPVGSPLSLECTVEGTSNPNLYWYRQAAGRGLQLLFYSVGIGQISSEVPQNLSASRPQDRQFILSSKKLLLSDSGFYLCAWSDNREGLFFGSGTQLSVL.

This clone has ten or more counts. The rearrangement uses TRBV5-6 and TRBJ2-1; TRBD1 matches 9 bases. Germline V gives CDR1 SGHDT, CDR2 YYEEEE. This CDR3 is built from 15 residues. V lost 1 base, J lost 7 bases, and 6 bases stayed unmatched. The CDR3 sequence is CASSLWDRDLNEQFF. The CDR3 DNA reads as TGTGCCAGCAGCTTGTGGGACAGGGACCTAAATGAGCAGTTCTTC.

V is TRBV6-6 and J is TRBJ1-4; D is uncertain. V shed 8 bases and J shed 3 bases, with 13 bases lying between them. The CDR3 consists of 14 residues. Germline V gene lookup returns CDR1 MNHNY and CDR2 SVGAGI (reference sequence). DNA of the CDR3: TGTGCCAGCGGTAGCGGGCGGCCTAATGAAAAACTGTTTTTT. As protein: CASGSGRPNEKLFF.

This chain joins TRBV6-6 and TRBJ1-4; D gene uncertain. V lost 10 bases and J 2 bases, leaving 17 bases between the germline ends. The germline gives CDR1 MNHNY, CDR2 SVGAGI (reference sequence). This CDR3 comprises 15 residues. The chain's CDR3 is CANSQLFVTNEKLFF. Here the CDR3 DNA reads TGTGCCAACTCACAGTTATTTGTCACTAATGAAAAACTGTTTTTT.

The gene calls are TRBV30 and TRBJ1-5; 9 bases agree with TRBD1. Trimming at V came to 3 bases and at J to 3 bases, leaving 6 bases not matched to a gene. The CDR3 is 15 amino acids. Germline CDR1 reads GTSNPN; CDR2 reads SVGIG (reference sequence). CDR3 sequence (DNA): TGTGCCTGGAGCTGGAGGACAGGGGCCAATCAGCCCCAGCATTTT. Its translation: CAWSWRTGANQPQHF.

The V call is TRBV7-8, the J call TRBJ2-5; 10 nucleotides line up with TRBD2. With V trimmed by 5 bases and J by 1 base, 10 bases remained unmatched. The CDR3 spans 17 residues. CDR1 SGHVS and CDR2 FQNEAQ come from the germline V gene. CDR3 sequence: CASSLPGLAASQETQYF. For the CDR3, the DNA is TGTGCCAGCAGCCTACCTGGACTAGCGGCCAGCCAAGAGACCCAGTACTTC.

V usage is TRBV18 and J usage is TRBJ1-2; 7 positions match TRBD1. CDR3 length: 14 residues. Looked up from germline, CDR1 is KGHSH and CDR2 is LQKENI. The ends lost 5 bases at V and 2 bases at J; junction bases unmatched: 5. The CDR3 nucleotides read TGTGCCAGCTCAGCGACAGGGACCAACTATGGCTACACCTTC. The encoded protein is CASSATGTNYGYTF.

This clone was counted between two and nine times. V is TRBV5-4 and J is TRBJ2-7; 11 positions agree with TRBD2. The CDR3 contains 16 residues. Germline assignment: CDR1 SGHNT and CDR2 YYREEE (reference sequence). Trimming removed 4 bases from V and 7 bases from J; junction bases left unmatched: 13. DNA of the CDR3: TGTGCCAGCAGCCTCGCCTTAGCGGGAGGGCCCGGTGAGCAGTACTTC. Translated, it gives CASSLALAGGPGEQYF.

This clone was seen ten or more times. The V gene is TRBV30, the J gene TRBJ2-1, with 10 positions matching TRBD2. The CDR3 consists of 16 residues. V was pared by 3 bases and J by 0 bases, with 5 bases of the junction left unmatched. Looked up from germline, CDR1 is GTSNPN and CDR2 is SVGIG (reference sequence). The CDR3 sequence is CAWRGKREGSYNEQFF. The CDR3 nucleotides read TGTGCCTGGAGAGGGAAGCGGGAGGGCTCCTACAATGAGCAGTTCTTC.

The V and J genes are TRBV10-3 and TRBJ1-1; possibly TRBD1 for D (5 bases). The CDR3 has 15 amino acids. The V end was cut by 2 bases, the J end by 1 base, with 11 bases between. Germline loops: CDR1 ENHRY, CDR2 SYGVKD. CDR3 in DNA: TGTGCCATCAGTGAGGGAAGGGGTGGGAACACTGAAGCTTTCTTT. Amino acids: CAISEGRGGNTEAFF.

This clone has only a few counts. The CDR3 region is CASSMAGTKNPGELFF. The CDR3 DNA reads TGTGCCAGCAGCATGGCCGGGACTAAGAATCCCGGGGAGCTGTTTTTT. J is TRBJ2-2 and V is TRBV5-4; 7 bases agree with TRBD2. Trimming cost V 4 bases and J 6 bases; bases outside gene matches: 12. The CDR3 has 16 amino acids. From germline, CDR1 is SGHNT and CDR2 YYREEE (reference sequence).

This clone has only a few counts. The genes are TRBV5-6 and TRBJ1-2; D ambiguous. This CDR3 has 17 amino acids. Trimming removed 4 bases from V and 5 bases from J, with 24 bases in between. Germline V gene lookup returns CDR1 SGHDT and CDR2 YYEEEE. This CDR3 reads CASSPRATLGASYGYTF. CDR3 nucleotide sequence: TGTGCCAGCAGCCCCCGGGCCACCCTCGGAGCGTCTTATGGCTACACCTTC.